This T cell receptor beta chain was obtained from a study of blood T cell repertoires in COVID-19. Overall study: T cells, B-cell-depleted T cells, or PBMCs provided the cDNA or gDNA that served as material.

TCRdb's table, derived via immunoSEQ multiplex PCR, lists solely in-frame clones and lacks some. The profile shows about 270,000 clones, about 87% of them singletons. Recruitment covered 20 to 25 US areas and drew participants whose ages spanned roughly 18 to 100 years. Resolution of symptoms, clearance, or two negative PCRs was present in recovered Cohort 3 donors. Specimen: PBMCs or T cells enriched from blood (not recorded which). The sequence was collected from a woman between 45 and 60 years old who had recovered from COVID-19.

The CDR3 region has the DNA TGTGCCAGCACCCCGGGAGCTAGAAGCACAGATACGCAGTATTTT. The encoded protein is CASTPGARSTDTQYF. The chain combines TRBV6-5 with TRBJ2-3; perhaps TRBD2 as D (6 bases). Germline V CDR1 and CDR2: MNHEY, SVGAGI. Trimming removed 7 bases from V and 0 bases from J, with 14 bases in between. CDR3 length: 15 residues.